The T cell receptor (beta chain) described here comes from a study of response to subunit inactivated influenza vaccine. TCRdb re-derived calls from the RT-PCR reads in MiXCR, one entry per CDR3 protein. The sample yields around 650,000 distinct CDR3 sequences, approximately 14% seen once. Details on this clonotype: The antigen is unknown.

Trimming left V 5 bases short and J 7 bases short, with 7 bases between. The CDR3 loop spans 11 amino acids. Whole-study results and caveats: Few additional T cells are recruited per seasonal influenza vaccination, authors suggested.

This TCR was sampled from a man between 50 and 59 years old who received an inactivated influenza vaccine. The input for sequencing was PBMCs from blood, taken 11 to 12 days after vaccination. This chain links TRBV12-3 or TRBV12-4 with TRBJ2-3; the D is unclear. The CDR3 spells CASSPGHTQYF. In DNA, the CDR3 is TGTGCCAGCAGTCCGGGCCATACGCAGTATTTT.